The source of this TCR beta chain is a study of control samples from healthy donors and cancer patients. About this clone itself: This sample also contains other DNA sequences that code for the same CDR3.

Profiled with immunoSEQ multiplex PCR; TCRdb holds only in-frame clones, not every one. Of about 160,000 clones listed, about 90% were seen once; the top ten hold more than 10%. This CDR3 region has 16 residues. From germline, CDR1 is SGDLS and CDR2 YYNGEE. The ends lost 0 bases at V and 3 bases at J; junction bases unmatched: 9. The TCR was taken from a young man in good health. The rearrangement links TRBV9 to TRBJ2-7; 7 positions agree with TRBD2. Material: blood. CDR3 in DNA: TGTGCCAGCAGCGTAGGGCAGGGAGGGAATTACTACGAGCAGTACTTC. It translates to CASSVGQGGNYYEQYF.